Many counts were recorded for the clone carrying this TCR beta chain. The antigen is undetermined. Looked up from germline, CDR1 is DFQATT and CDR2 is SNEGSKA (reference sequence). This CDR3 has 16 amino acids. V was pared by 3 bases and J by 0 bases, with 8 bases of the junction left unmatched. This entry comes from a study of T-cell reconstitution after alpha-beta-depleted transplantation in children. Unique molecular identifiers were built into the TCRbeta library. TCRdb redid the calling of the PCR reads with MiXCR, one entry per CDR3 protein. The table includes roughly 490,000 distinct CDR3 sequences, about an eighth detected once. Broader study findings: Reports say that about two months after transplant, the alpha-beta T cells came out of several hundred graft clones that had expanded. Day-60 TCRbeta diversity that was high in some patients was derived from surviving recipient T cells and thymic progenitors. The main origin of T-cell counts and diversity one year after transplant was newly produced T cells.

The sample was PBMCs, mostly from graft donor cells, taken 180 days after TCRalphabeta/CD19-depleted stem cell transplant. V and J are TRBV20-1 and TRBJ1-5; 7 bases agree with TRBD1. This clonotype was sampled from a female patient aged 2-15 years who had a stem cell transplant for aplastic anemia, so the T cells may come from the graft donor. DNA for the CDR3: TGCAGTGCTAGCACGGGACAGATTCATAGCAATCAGCCCCAGCATTTT. This codes for CSASTGQIHSNQPQHF.